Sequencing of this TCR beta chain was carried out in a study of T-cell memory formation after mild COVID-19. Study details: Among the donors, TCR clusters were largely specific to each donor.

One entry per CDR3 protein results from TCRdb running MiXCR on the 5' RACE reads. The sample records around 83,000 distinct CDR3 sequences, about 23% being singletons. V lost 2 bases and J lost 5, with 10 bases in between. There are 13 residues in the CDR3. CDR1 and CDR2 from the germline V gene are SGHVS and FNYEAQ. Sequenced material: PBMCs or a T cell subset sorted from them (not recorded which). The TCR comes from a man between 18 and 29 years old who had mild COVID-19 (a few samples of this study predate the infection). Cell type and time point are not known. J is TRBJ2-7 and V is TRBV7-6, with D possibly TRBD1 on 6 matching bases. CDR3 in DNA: TGTGCCAGCAGCTTATTTACAGGGAACGAGCAGTACTTC. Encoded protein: CASSLFTGNEQYF.